This TCR beta chain stems from a study of T cell responses to AZD1222 COVID-19 vaccine. Comment on this clone: Its target is unknown.

The CDR3 sequence is 9 residues long. Germline V gives CDR1 SQVTM, CDR2 ANQGSEA. V was shortened by 3 bases and J by 9 bases, with 3 bases between the two germline ends. Measured with immunoSEQ multiplex PCR; TCRdb has only the in-frame clones, and not every one. The sample yields about 150,000 clones, roughly nine tenths seen once. Broader study findings: Baseline seropositivity occurred in only 5 to 7 AZD1222 recipients. Spike-wide vaccine-associated CD4 TCRs dominated at 160-218 and 743-854. Reportedly, nearly half the spike-specific TCRs target unmutated variant regions.

The chain combines TRBV29-1 with TRBJ2-1; D is undetermined. The clonotype comes from an adult in good health. Sequencing used peripheral blood, obtained on day 0 of AZD1222 vaccination. CDR3 in amino acids: CSVDPEQFF. Here the CDR3 DNA reads TGCAGCGTTGACCCTGAGCAGTTCTTC.